The next 26 T cell receptor beta chains were all read from a single sample in a study of blood T cell repertoires in COVID-19. Using immunoSEQ multiplex PCR, the repertoire was profiled, and TCRdb retains in-frame clones only, with some absent. The sample has under 300,000 clones; approximately 83% are singletons. The sample was PBMCs or T cells enriched from blood (not recorded which). Receptor source: a man aged 50 or older who had recovered from COVID-19.

The chain carries TRBV5-1 and TRBJ2-3, with 12 bases fitting TRBD2. The CDR3 spans 15 residues. In germline, CDR1 is SGHRS, CDR2 YFSETQ. The V segment lost 4 bases and the J segment 6 bases; nucleotides outside the gene matches: 6. CDR3: CASSARTSGVDTQYF. CDR3 nucleotides: TGCGCCAGCAGCGCCAGGACTAGCGGGGTTGATACGCAGTATTTT.

This rearrangement joins TRBV6-5 to TRBJ1-4; 9 bases fit TRBD1. The J segment lost 17 bases and the V segment lost 5 bases, leaving 15 bases of the junction unmatched. Germline V CDR1 and CDR2: MNHEY, SVGAGI. The CDR3 consists of 14 residues. CDR3 in amino acids: CASSNGQGLGRIFF. The CDR3, as DNA: TGTGCCAGCAGTAACGGACAGGGGCTGGGGCGGATATTTTTT.

Remarks on this clone: The junction shows a germline mismatch at one end, possibly a read error. The chain employs TRBV5-1 and TRBJ2-7; weak D call: TRBD1 (6 bases). Germline V gives CDR1 SGHRS, CDR2 YFSETQ. CDR3 length: 14 amino acids. The CDR3 protein is CASSFLSRARDTTF. In nucleotides, the CDR3 is TGCGCCAGCAGCTTCTTGTCTCGGGCCCGGGACACCACCTTC. The complete variable domain, with remaining parts taken from reference TRBV5-1 and TRBJ2-7, reads KAGVTQTPRYLIKTRGQQVTLSCSPISGHRSVSWYQQTPGQGLQFLFEYFSETQRNKGNFPGRFSGRQFSNSRSEMNVSTLELGDSALYLCASSFLSRARDTTFGPGTRLTVT.

This rearrangement joins TRBV6-2 or TRBV6-3 to TRBJ1-4; the D gene is possibly TRBD1 (5 bases). The CDR3 totals 14 residues. Germline lookup yields CDR1 MNHEY and CDR2 SVGEGT. V dropped 4 bases and J dropped 8 bases, with 14 bases sitting between them. The DNA for the CDR3 is TGTGCCAGCAGTTGGGGGGGGAAGGTGGAAAAACTGTTTTTT. This encodes CASSWGGKVEKLFF.

This clone has just a few counts. V gene TRBV28 combines with J gene TRBJ1-5, with D perhaps TRBD1 (6 bases). The CDR3 runs 13 residues. The germline V gene has CDR1 MDHEN and CDR2 SYDVKM. V lost 6 bases, J lost 13 bases, and 19 bases lay in between. CDR3 in amino acids: CASSSGGRWWQHF. The CDR3 DNA is TGTGCCAGCAGCTCGGGGGGGCGGTGGTGGCAGCATTTT.

In this sample, this clone turned up once. The J gene is TRBJ2-5, the V gene TRBV23-1; TRBD1 is a possible D gene (5 bases). TRBV23-1 is recorded as an ORF, its role being uncertain. CDR3 length equals 16 residues. Trimming stripped 4 bases from V and 2 bases from J, with 17 bases between. Here the CDR3 reads CASSLLGRVVQETQYF. In nucleotides, the CDR3 is TGCGCCAGCAGTCTCCTAGGCAGGGTGGTTCAAGAGACCCAGTACTTC.

This clone was found once. The chain joins TRBV5-1 to TRBJ1-1; a possible D gene is TRBD1 (6 bases). CDR3 size: 15 residues. Germline values: CDR1 SGHRS, CDR2 YFSETQ. The ends were cut back, 1 base at V and 0 bases at J, with 10 bases in the middle. The CDR3 DNA reads TGCGCCAGCAGCTTGTCGACAGGATTGAACACTGAAGCTTTCTTT. It specifies CASSLSTGLNTEAFF.

As DNA, the CDR3 is TGTGCCAGCAGCGTAGTTCCCGGCACAGATACGCAGTATTTT. This translates into CASSVVPGTDTQYF. This chain uses TRBV9 with TRBJ2-3; D is ambiguous. With 0 bases removed from V and 1 base from J, the gap between germline ends came to 6 bases. The CDR3 covers 14 residues. CDR1 SGDLS and CDR2 YYNGEE come from the germline V gene.

The chain joins TRBV2 to TRBJ2-7, with TRBD2 matching 10 bases. The CDR3 runs 14 residues. The J segment lost 2 bases and the V segment lost 6 bases, leaving 4 bases of the junction unmatched. The germline CDR1 and CDR2 sequences are SNHLY and FYNNEI. The CDR3 DNA sequence: TGTGCCAGCAGGGGACTAGCGAGCACCTACGAGCAGTACTTC. Its translation: CASRGLASTYEQYF.

This clone was seen more than once but under ten times. This chain links TRBV4-2 with TRBJ1-3; no clear D. With 0 bases removed from V and 2 bases from J, the gap between germline ends came to 11 bases. Germline V CDR1 and CDR2: LGHNA, YNFKEQ. CDR3 size: 16 residues. In DNA, the CDR3 is TGTGCCAGCAGCCAAGATCGCCAGAGGACTGGAAACACCATATATTTT. This sequence encodes CASSQDRQRTGNTIYF.

The chain combines TRBV7-3 with TRBJ1-4; no definite D call. The CDR3 loop spans 13 amino acids. Trimming took off 5 bases at V and 8 bases at J, with 12 bases between the two ends. Looked up from germline, CDR1 is SGHTA and CDR2 is FQGTGA. The CDR3 nucleotides read TGTGCCAGCAGCCCCGGCCCGGGAGAAAAACTGTTTTTT. It translates to CASSPGPGEKLFF.

This rearrangement joins TRBV12-5 to TRBJ1-1; 9 bases map to TRBD1. The CDR3 is 13 residues long. The trim removed 11 bases at V and 4 bases at J, leaving 8 bases unmatched. Germline CDR1 reads LGHNT; CDR2 reads FRNRAP. CDR3 loop: CAGVQGARTEAFF. Written as DNA, the CDR3 is TGTGCTGGGGTACAGGGGGCCCGCACTGAAGCTTTCTTT.

This chain connects TRBV12-3 or TRBV12-4 to TRBJ2-5; D possibly corresponds to TRBD2 (6 bases). This CDR3 is 13 amino acids long. Trimming cost V 7 bases and J 5 bases, with 14 bases left between them. CDR3 nucleotides: TGTGCCAGCAACCCTGACCGGGGGGAGACCCAGTACTTC. This codes for CASNPDRGETQYF.

This clone has only one observation. The rearrangement links TRBV6-5 to TRBJ1-5; D not resolved. Trimming shortened V by 11 bases and J by 4 bases, and 9 bases separated the two germline ends. This CDR3 has 11 residues. The V gene's germline CDR1 is MNHEY and CDR2 SVGAGI. CDR3 in DNA: TGTGCCGTGGAGGAAAATCAGCCCCAGCATTTT. It codes for CAVEENQPQHF.

The genes are TRBV4-1 and TRBJ2-3; 8 bases align to TRBD2. CDR1 is MGHRA and CDR2 is YSYEKL in the germline V gene. The CDR3 has 16 residues. The V gene end was trimmed by 5 bases and the J gene end by 1 base; junction bases not matched to a gene: 8. CDR3 nucleotide sequence: TGCGCCAGCAGCATCTCGGTCGGGGGGGGCACAGATACGCAGTATTTT. It is translated as CASSISVGGGTDTQYF.

This clone occurred once. The rearrangement joins TRBV24-1 to TRBJ2-4; 9 bases match TRBD2. Germline V gene sequence: CDR1 KGHDR, CDR2 SFDVKD. The CDR3 sequence is 13 residues long. After removal of 2 bases from V and 16 bases from J, the junction contained 8 bases not matched to a gene. The CDR3 region has the DNA TGTGCCACCAGTGATTCACCGGGACTAGCTTTTTACTTC. Its translation: CATSDSPGLAFYF.

This clone was observed a handful of times. The rearrangement joins TRBV5-4 to TRBJ2-1; D perhaps matches TRBD2 (5 bases). Germline CDR1 SGHNT, CDR2 YYREEE (reference sequence). V lost 0 bases and J lost 4, with 11 bases in between. The CDR3 extends over 15 amino acids. The CDR3 nucleotides read TGTGCCAGCAGCTTGGAGGGAGTAGGGTACAATGAGCAGTTCTTC. Its translation is CASSLEGVGYNEQFF.

The sample holds a few counts of this clone. The rearrangement joins TRBV14 to TRBJ1-6; 9 bases line up with TRBD1. The junction had 9 bases not matched to a gene; V was cut back by 4 bases and J by 8 bases. There are 16 residues in the CDR3. Germline CDR1 SGHDN, CDR2 FVKESK. CDR3 region: CASSLLQGASDSPLHF. The CDR3 DNA sequence: TGTGCCAGCAGCCTCTTACAGGGGGCTAGTGATTCACCCCTCCACTTT. The variable domain in full, with the rest retrieved from reference TRBV14 and TRBJ1-6, is EAGVTQFPSHSVIEKGQTVTLRCDPISGHDNLYWYRRVMGKEIKFLLHFVKESKQDESGMPNNRFLAERTGGTYSTLKVQPAELEDSGVYFCASSLLQGASDSPLHFGNGTRLTVT.

The chain combines TRBV4-3 with TRBJ1-1, with D uncertain. Deletions cut 3 bases from V and 7 bases from J, with 9 bases between. CDR3 length equals 12 residues. Germline lookup yields CDR1 LGHNA and CDR2 YSLEER. The CDR3 bases are TGCGCCAGCAGCCAGGTTCGGGGTGAAGCTTTCTTT. Its protein is CASSQVRGEAFF.

J is TRBJ2-7 and V is TRBV7-8, with D unresolved. The germline gives CDR1 SGHVS, CDR2 FQNEAQ. This CDR3 region has 13 residues. V was clipped by 1 base and J by 7 bases, with 11 bases between them. CDR3: CASSLVTNSEQYF. CDR3 nucleotides: TGTGCCAGCAGCTTAGTTACTAACTCAGAGCAGTACTTC.

V gene TRBV2 combines with J gene TRBJ2-1; 9 nucleotides agree with TRBD2. The germline CDR1 and CDR2 sequences are SNHLY and FYNNEI. CDR3 size: 15 residues. V lost 6 bases, J lost 1 base, and 4 bases stayed unmatched. The CDR3 here is CASRDSGSSYNEQFF. In nucleotides, the CDR3 is TGTGCCAGCAGAGATAGCGGGAGTTCCTACAATGAGCAGTTCTTC.

The J gene is TRBJ2-3, the V gene TRBV6-6; the match to TRBD1 covers 9 bases. V lost 11 bases, J lost 4 bases, and 10 bases stayed unmatched. CDR3 length: 14 amino acids. Germline V lookup: CDR1 MNHNY, CDR2 SVGAGI (reference sequence). CDR3 sequence reads: CAAGTGGLADTQYF. The CDR3 nucleotides are TGTGCCGCCGGAACAGGGGGCCTCGCAGATACGCAGTATTTT.

This chain uses TRBV19 with TRBJ2-1, with 9 bases lining up with TRBD1. Unmatched junction bases numbered 6, after V lost 7 bases and J lost 2 bases. The CDR3 consists of 15 residues. Germline V lookup: CDR1 LNHDA, CDR2 SQIVND (reference sequence). The CDR3 protein is CASKMGQGTYNEQFF. The CDR3 DNA sequence: TGTGCCAGTAAAATGGGACAGGGAACCTACAATGAGCAGTTCTTC.

The chain recombines TRBV7-2 with TRBJ2-3, with 10 bases that match TRBD2. V lost 5 bases to trimming and J lost 6 bases; unmatched junction nucleotides: 8. Germline V gene lookup returns CDR1 SGHTA and CDR2 FQGNSA. The CDR3 sequence is 15 residues long. The CDR3 DNA reads TGTGCCAGCAGCCTACCCGCGGGACTAGCGGATACGCAGTATTTT. Its translation: CASSLPAGLADTQYF.

V usage is TRBV28 and J usage is TRBJ2-7, with D hard to call. CDR3 length: 11 residues. V gave up 10 bases and J gave up 6 bases, with 13 bases separating them. CDR1 MDHEN and CDR2 SYDVKM come from the germline V gene. The CDR3 DNA reads TGTGCCACCCTAACTCCCTCCGAGCAGTACTTC. This encodes CATLTPSEQYF. Using reference TRBV28 and TRBJ2-7 for the parts outside the CDR3, the full variable domain is DVKVTQSSRYLVKRTGEKVFLECVQDMDHENMFWYRQDPGLGLRLIYFSYDVKMKEKGDIPEGYSVSREKKERFSLILESASTNQTSMYLCATLTPSEQYFGPGTRLTVT.

J is TRBJ1-1 and V is TRBV29-1, with TRBD1 matching over 9 bases. The length of the CDR3 is 13 residues. V shed 7 bases, J shed 6 bases, and the junction held 9 bases outside the gene matches. Germline CDR1 and CDR2: SQVTM and ANQGSEA. The CDR3 reads CSALGQGGPEAFF. The CDR3 DNA reads TGCAGCGCGCTGGGACAGGGAGGACCTGAAGCTTTCTTT.